This T cell receptor (beta chain) is from a study of shared clonotypes between healthy human individuals. The germline V gene encodes CDR1 SGHAT and CDR2 FQDESV (reference sequence). V gave up 0 bases and J gave up 2 bases, with 8 bases separating them. This CDR3 comprises 14 residues. Study-wide findings and caveats: Collection of samples was limited to blood; tissue repertoires likely differ.

Naive CD8 cells were CD45RO-negative, positively selected for CCR7, excluding terminally differentiated effector memory CD45RA+ cells. As concerns this clone: Its antigen is unknown.

Using immunoSEQ multiplex PCR, the repertoire was profiled, and TCRdb retains in-frame clones only, with some absent. In the table there are millions of clones, about 94% of which are singletons. This sequence was found in a man between 18 and 29 years old in good health. The specimen was naive CD8+ T cells sorted from blood. This chain links TRBV11-1 with TRBJ2-7; D unresolved. CDR3 in DNA: TGTGCCAGCAGCTTAGCACAGTACGCCTACGAGCAGTACTTC. Translating it yields CASSLAQYAYEQYF.